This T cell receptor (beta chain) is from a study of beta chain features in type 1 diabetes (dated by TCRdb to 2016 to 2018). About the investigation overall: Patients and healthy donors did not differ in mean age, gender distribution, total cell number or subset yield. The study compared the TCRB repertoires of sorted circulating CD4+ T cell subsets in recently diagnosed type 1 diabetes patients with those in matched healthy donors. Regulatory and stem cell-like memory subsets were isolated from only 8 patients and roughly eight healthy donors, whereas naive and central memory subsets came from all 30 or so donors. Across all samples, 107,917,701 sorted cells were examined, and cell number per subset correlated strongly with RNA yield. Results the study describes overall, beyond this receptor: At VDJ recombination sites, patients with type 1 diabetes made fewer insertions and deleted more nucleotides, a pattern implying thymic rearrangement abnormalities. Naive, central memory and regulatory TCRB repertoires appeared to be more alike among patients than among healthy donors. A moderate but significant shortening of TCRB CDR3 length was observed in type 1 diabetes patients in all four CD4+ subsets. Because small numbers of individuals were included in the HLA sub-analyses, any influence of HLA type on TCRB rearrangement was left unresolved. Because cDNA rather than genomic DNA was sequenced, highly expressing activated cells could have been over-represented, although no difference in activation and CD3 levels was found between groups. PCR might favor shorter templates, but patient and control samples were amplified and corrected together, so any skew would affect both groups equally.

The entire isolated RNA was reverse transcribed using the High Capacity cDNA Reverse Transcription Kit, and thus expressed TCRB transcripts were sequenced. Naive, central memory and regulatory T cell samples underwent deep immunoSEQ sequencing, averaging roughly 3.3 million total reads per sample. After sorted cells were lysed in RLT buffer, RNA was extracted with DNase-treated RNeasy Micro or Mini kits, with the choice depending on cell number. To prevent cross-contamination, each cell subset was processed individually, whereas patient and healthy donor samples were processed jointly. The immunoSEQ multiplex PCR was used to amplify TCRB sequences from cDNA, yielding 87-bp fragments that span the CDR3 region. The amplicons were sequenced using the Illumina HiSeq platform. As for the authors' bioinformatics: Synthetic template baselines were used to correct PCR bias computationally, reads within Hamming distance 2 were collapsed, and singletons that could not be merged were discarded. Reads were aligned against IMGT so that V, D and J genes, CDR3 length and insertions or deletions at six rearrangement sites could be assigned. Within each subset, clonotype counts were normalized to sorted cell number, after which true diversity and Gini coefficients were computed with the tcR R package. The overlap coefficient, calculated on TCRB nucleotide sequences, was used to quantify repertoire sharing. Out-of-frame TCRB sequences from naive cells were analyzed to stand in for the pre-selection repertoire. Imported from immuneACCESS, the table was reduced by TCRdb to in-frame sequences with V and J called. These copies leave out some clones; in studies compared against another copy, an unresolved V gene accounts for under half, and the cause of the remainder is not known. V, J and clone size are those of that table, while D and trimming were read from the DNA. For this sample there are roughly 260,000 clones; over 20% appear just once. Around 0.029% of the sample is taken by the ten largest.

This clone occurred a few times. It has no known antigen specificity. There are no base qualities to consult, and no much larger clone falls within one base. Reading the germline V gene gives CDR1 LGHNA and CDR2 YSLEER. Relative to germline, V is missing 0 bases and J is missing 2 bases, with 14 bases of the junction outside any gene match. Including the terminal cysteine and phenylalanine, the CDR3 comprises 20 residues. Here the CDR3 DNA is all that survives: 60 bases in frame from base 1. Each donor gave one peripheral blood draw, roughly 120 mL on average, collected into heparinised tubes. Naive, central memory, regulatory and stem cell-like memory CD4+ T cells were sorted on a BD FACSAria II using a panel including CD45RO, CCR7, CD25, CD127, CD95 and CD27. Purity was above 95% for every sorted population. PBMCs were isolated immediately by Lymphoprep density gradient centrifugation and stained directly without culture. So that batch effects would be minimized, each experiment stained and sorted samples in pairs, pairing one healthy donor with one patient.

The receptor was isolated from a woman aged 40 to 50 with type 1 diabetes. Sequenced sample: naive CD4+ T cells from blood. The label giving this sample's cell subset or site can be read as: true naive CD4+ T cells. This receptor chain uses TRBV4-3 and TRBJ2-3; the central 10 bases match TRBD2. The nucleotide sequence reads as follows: TGCGCCAGCAGCCAAGATCGGAATAGCGGGGGGCGAACTTTCACAGATACGCAGTATTTT. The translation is CASSQDRNSGGRTFTDTQYF.